This T cell receptor (beta chain) was identified during a study of monozygotic twins with inflammatory bowel disease. Germline lookup yields CDR1 DFQATT and CDR2 SNEGSKA (reference sequence). The CDR3 consists of 12 residues. Blood was drawn once per donor, and each sample measured about 2.3 ml. Investigators made cDNA in eight separate reactions per sample. TCRdb reprocessed the 5' RACE reads, with one entry per CDR3 protein and no DNA. The table lists approximately 200,000 distinct CDR3 sequences. The clonotype originates from a human donor with ulcerative colitis or Crohn's disease, or a healthy co-twin of an affected twin (not recorded which). J is TRBJ2-7 and V is TRBV20-1; without DNA, the TCRdb call of TRBD1 cannot be checked. The sequencing sample was made of blood. The CDR3 sequence: CSARGHTYEQYF.